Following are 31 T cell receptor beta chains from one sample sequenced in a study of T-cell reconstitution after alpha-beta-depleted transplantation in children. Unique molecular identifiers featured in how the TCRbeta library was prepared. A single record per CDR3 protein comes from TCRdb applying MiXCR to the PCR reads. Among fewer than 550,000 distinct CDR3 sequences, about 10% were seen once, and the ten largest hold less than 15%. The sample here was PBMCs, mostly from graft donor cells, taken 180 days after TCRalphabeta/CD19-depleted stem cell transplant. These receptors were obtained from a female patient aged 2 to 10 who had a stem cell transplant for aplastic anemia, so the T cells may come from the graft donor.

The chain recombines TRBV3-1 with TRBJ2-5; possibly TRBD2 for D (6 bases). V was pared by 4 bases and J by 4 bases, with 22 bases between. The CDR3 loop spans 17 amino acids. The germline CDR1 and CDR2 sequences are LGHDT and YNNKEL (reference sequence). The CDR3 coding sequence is TGTGCCAGCAGCCGACGGGCTGTAACGGGAGCGGGAGAGACCCAGTACTTC. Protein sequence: CASSRRAVTGAGETQYF.

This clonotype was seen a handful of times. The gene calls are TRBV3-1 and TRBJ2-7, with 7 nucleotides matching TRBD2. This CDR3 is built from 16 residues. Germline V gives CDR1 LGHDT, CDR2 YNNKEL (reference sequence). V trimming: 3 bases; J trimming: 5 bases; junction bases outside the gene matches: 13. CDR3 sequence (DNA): TGTGCCAGCAGCCAGAGGAGTTGGGGGAGGGCCCACGAGCAGTACTTC. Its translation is CASSQRSWGRAHEQYF.

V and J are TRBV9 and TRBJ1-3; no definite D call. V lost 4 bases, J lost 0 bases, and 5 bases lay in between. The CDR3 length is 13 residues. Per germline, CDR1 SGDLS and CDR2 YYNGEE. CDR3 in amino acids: CASSPPSGNTIYF. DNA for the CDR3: TGTGCCAGCAGCCCACCCTCTGGAAACACCATATATTTT.

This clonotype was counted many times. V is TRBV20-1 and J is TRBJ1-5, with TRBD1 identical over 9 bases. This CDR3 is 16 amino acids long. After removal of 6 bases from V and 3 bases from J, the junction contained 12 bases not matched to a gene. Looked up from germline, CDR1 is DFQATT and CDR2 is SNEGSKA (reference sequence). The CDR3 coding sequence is TGCAGTGCCGGAACCGGGACAGGGATCCCCAATCAGCCCCAGCATTTT. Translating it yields CSAGTGTGIPNQPQHF.

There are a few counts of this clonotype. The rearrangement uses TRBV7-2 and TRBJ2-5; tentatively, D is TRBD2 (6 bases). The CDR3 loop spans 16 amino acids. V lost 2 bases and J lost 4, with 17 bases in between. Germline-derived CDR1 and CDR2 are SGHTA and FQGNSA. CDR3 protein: CASSLSPGRTRETQYF. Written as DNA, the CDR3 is TGTGCCAGCAGCTTATCCCCAGGGAGGACTCGAGAGACCCAGTACTTC. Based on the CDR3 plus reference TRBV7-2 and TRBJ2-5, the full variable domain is GAGVSQSPSNKVTEKGKDVELRCDPISGHTALYWYRQSLGQGLEFLIYFQGNSAPDKSGLPSDRFSAERTGGSVSTLTIQRTQQEDSAVYLCASSLSPGRTRETQYFGPGTRLLVL.

CDR3 bases: TGTGCCAGCAGCTCAACCGGACTAGTTTCGGGGGAGCAGTACGTC. Translated: CASSSTGLVSGEQYV. The chain recombines TRBV5-6 with TRBJ2-7, with TRBD2 identical over 7 bases. CDR1 and CDR2 (germline): SGHDT, YYEEEE. V shed 3 bases, J shed 7 bases, and the junction held 13 bases outside the gene matches. CDR3 length equals 15 residues.

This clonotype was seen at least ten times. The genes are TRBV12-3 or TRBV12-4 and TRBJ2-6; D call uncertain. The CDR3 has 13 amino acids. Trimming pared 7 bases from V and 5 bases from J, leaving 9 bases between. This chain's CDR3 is CASKKGWANVLTF. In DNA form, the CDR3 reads TGTGCCAGCAAAAAGGGATGGGCCAACGTCCTGACTTTC.

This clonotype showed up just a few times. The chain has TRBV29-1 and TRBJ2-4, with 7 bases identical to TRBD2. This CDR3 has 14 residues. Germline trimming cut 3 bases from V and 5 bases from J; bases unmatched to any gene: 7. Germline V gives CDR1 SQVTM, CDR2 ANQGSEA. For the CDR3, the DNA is TGCAGCGTTGAGGCTGCGGGGGTCCAAAACATTCAGTACTTC. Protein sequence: CSVEAAGVQNIQYF.

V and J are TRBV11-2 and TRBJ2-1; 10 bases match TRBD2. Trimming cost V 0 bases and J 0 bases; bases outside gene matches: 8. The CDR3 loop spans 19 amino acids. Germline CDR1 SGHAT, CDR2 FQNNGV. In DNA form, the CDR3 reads TGTGCCAGCAGCTTAGACCCTAGGGCTAGCGGGAGCTCCTACAATGAGCAGTTCTTC. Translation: CASSLDPRASGSSYNEQFF. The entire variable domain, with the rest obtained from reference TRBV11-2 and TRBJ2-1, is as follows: EAGVAQSPRYKIIEKRQSVAFWCNPISGHATLYWYQQILGQGPKLLIQFQNNGVVDDSQLPKDRFSAERLKGVDSTLKIQPAKLEDSAVYLCASSLDPRASGSSYNEQFFGPGTRLTVL.

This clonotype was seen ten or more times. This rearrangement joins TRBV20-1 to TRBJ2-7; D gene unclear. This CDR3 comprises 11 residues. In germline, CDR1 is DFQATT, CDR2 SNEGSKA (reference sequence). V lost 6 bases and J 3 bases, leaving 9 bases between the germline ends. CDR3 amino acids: CSAVRFYEQYV. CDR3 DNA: TGCAGTGCCGTTAGGTTCTACGAGCAGTACGTC.

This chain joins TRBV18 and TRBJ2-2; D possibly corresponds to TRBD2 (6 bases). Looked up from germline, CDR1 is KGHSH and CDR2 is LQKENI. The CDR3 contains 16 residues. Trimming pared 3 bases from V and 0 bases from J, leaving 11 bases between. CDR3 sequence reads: CASSPVAGTNTGELFF. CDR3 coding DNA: TGTGCCAGCTCACCTGTGGCGGGGACGAACACCGGGGAGCTGTTTTTT.

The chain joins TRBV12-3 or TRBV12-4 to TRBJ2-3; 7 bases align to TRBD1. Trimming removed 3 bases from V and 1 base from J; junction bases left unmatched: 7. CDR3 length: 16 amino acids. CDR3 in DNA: TGTGCCAGCAGTTTCGACAGGGTGACACGCACAGATACGCAGTATTTT. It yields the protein CASSFDRVTRTDTQYF.

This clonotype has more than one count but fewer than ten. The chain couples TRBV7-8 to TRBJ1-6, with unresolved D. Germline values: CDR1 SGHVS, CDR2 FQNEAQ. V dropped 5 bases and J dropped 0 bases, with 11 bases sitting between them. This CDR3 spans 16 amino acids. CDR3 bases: TGTGCCAGCAGCGCTTACGACGGCTCCTATAATTCACCCCTCCACTTT. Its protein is CASSAYDGSYNSPLHF.

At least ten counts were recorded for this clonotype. CDR3 loop: CASSLLAGSYEQYF. In DNA, the CDR3 is TGCGCCAGCAGCTTACTAGCGGGCTCCTACGAGCAGTACTTC. V usage is TRBV5-1 and J usage is TRBJ2-7, with 9 positions matching TRBD2. Germline V gene sequence: CDR1 SGHRS, CDR2 YFSETQ. The V gene end was trimmed by 2 bases and the J gene end by 0 bases; junction bases not matched to a gene: 0. This CDR3 has 14 residues.

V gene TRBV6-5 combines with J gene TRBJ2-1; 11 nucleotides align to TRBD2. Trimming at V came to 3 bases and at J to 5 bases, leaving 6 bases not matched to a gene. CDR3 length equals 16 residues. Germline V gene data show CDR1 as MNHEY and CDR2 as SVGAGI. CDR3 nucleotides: TGTGCCAGCAGTTATAGACTAGCGGGACCCGACAATGAGCAGTTCTTC. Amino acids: CASSYRLAGPDNEQFF.

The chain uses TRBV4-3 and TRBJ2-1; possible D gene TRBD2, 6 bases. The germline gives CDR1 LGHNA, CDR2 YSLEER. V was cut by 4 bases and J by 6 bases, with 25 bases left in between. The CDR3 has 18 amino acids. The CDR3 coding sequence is TGCGCCAGCAGCCGGGAGGTGGGCCTTAGAAAGGGGCTCAATGAGCAGTTCTTC. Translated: CASSREVGLRKGLNEQFF.

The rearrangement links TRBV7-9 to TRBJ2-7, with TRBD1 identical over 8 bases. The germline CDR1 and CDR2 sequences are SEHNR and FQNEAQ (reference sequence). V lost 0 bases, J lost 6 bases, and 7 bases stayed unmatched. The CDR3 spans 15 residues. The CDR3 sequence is CASSLARQGAVEQYF. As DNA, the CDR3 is TGTGCCAGCAGCTTAGCGCGTCAGGGGGCAGTCGAGCAGTACTTC.

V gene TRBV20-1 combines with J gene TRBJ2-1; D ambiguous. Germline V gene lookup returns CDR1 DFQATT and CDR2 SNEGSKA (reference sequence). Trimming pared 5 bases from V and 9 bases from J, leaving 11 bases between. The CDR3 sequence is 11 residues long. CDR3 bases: TGCAGTGCTCTTACACCGGGTGAGCAGTTCTTC. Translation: CSALTPGEQFF.

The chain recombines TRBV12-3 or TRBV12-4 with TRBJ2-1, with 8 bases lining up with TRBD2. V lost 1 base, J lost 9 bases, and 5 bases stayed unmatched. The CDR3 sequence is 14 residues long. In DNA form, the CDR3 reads TGTGCCAGCAGTTTAGGCGGGAGGCCCCTTGAGCAGTTCTTC. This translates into CASSLGGRPLEQFF.

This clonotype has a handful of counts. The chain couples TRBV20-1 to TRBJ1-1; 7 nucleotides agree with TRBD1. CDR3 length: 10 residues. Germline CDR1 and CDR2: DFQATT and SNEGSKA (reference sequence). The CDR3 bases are TGCAGGCAGGGGGGCACTGAAGCTTTCTTT. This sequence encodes CRQGGTEAFF.

CDR3 in amino acids: CASSLRRGPLEGYTF. The CDR3 DNA sequence: TGCGCCAGCAGCTTGCGTCGGGGACCCCTGGAGGGCTACACCTTC. The V call is TRBV5-1, the J call TRBJ1-2, with D perhaps matching TRBD1 (5 bases). Germline CDR1 SGHRS, CDR2 YFSETQ. Trimming shortened V by 1 base and J by 8 bases, and 18 bases separated the two germline ends. There are 15 residues in the CDR3.

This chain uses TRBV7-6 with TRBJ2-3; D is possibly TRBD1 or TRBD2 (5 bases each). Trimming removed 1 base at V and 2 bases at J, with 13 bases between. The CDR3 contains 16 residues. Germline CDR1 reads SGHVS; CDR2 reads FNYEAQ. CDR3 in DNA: TGTGCCAGCAGCTTAGTCCTGGGGGACCCCACAGATACGCAGTATTTT. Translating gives CASSLVLGDPTDTQYF.

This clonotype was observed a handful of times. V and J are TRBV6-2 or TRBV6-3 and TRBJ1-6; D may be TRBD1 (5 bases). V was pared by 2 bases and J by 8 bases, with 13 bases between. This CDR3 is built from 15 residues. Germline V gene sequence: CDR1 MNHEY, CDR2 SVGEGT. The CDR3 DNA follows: TGTGCCAGCAGTTACGCCAGGGTGGATTATTCACCCCTCCACTTT. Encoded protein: CASSYARVDYSPLHF.

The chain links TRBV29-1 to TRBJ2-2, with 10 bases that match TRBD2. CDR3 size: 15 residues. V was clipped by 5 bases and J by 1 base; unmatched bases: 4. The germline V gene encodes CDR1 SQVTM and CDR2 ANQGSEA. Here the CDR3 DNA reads TGCAGCGTTCTTACTAGCGGGGTGAACACCGGGGAGCTGTTTTTT. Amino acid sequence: CSVLTSGVNTGELFF.

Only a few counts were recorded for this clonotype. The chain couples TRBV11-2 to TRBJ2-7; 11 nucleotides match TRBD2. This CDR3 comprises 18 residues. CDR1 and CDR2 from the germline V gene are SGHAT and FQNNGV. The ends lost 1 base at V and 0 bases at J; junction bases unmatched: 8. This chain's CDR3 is CASSLVPTSGINSYEQYF. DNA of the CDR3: TGTGCCAGCAGCTTAGTTCCGACTAGCGGGATCAACTCCTACGAGCAGTACTTC.

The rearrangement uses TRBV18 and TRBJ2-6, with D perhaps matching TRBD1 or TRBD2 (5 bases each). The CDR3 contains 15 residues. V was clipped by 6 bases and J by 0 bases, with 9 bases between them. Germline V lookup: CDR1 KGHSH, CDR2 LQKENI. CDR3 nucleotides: TGTGCCAGCTCTTTGGGGGACTCTGGGGCCAACGTCCTGACTTTC. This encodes CASSLGDSGANVLTF.

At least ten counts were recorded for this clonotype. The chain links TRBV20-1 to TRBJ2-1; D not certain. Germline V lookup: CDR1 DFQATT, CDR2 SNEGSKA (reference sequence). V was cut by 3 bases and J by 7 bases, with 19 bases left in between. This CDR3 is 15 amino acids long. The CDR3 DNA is TGCAGTGCTAGCCCCCTGGCGGTCACACCGAATGAGCAGTTCTTC. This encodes CSASPLAVTPNEQFF.

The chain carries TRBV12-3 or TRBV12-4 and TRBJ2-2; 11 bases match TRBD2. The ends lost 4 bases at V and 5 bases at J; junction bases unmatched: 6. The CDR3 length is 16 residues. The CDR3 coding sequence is TGTGCCAGCAGTTCGGAACTAGCGGGAGAGACCGGGGAGCTGTTTTTT. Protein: CASSSELAGETGELFF.

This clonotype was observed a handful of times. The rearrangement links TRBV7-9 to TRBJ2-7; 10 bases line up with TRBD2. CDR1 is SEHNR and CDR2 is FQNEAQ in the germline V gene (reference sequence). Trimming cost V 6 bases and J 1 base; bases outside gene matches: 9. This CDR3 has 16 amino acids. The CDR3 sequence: CASRPLAGVGSYEQYF. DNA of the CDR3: TGTGCCAGCAGACCGCTAGCGGGAGTAGGGTCCTACGAGCAGTACTTC.

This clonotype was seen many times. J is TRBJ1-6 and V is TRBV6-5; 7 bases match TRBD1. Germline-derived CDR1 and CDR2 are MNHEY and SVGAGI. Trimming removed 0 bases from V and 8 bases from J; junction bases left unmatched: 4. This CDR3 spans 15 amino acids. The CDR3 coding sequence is TGTGCCAGCAGTTACTCGAGGGACAGTGATTCACCCCTCCACTTT. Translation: CASSYSRDSDSPLHF.

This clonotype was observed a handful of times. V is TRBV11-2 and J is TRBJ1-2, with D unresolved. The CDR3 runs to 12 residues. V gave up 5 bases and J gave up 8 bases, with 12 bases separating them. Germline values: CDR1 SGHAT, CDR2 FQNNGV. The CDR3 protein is CASSSRLGGYTF. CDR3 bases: TGTGCCAGCAGCAGTCGCCTCGGGGGCTACACCTTC.